This passage covers 9 T cell receptor beta chains from one sample sequenced in a study of blood T cell repertoires in COVID-19. The assay was immunoSEQ multiplex PCR, and TCRdb's table has in-frame clones only and misses some. The data hold about 150,000 clones, with less than 90% observed a single time. Sequencing was performed on peripheral blood. The source of these receptors is a woman aged 70-85 years with acute or convalescent COVID-19.

The J gene is TRBJ2-2, the V gene TRBV7-2; 9 bases are a match to TRBD2. After removal of 0 bases from V and 4 bases from J, the junction contained 6 bases not matched to a gene. This CDR3 contains 17 residues. The germline V gene has CDR1 SGHTA and CDR2 FQGNSA. DNA of the CDR3: TGTGCCAGCAGCTTAGCGGCGGGAGGGCCTGTCACCGGGGAGCTGTTTTTT. Translated: CASSLAAGGPVTGELFF. Together with reference TRBV7-2 and TRBJ2-2, the CDR3 gives the full variable domain: GAGVSQSPSNKVTEKGKDVELRCDPISGHTALYWYRQSLGQGLEFLIYFQGNSAPDKSGLPSDRFSAERTGGSVSTLTIQRTQQEDSAVYLCASSLAAGGPVTGELFFGEGSRLTVL.

Here the CDR3 reads CASSLGAGYGQPQHF. The DNA for the CDR3 is TGTGCCAGCAGCTTAGGGGCAGGGTACGGTCAGCCCCAGCATTTT. This sequence joins TRBV7-2 and TRBJ1-5; D is perhaps TRBD1 (5 bases). This CDR3 comprises 15 residues. In germline, CDR1 is SGHTA, CDR2 FQGNSA. Trimming left V 1 base short and J 6 bases short, with 13 bases between.

This clone is a singleton in its sample. This chain connects TRBV14 to TRBJ2-5, with 10 bases lining up with TRBD1. V dropped 5 bases and J dropped 5; count of bases not matched to a gene: 5. Looked up from germline, CDR1 is SGHDN and CDR2 is FVKESK. The CDR3 is 14 amino acids. For the CDR3, the DNA is TGTGCCAGCAGCTTAGGACAGGGGGGTGAGACCCAGTACTTC. Translating it yields CASSLGQGGETQYF.

The V gene is TRBV30, the J gene TRBJ1-5; the D is unclear. Trimming took off 0 bases at V and 4 bases at J, with 7 bases between the two ends. The CDR3 covers 13 residues. Germline-derived CDR1 and CDR2 are GTSNPN and SVGIG (reference sequence). CDR3 nucleotide sequence: TGTGCCTGGAGTGTACATCCTAATCAGCCCCAGCATTTT. This sequence encodes CAWSVHPNQPQHF.

The rearrangement uses TRBV5-1 and TRBJ2-7; 9 bases match TRBD2. The J segment lost 3 bases and the V segment lost 4 bases, leaving 11 bases of the junction unmatched. The CDR3 sequence is 16 residues long. CDR1 SGHRS and CDR2 YFSETQ come from the germline V gene. CDR3 residues: CASSDNSGGIVYEQYF. The DNA for the CDR3 is TGCGCCAGCAGCGATAATAGCGGGGGAATCGTCTACGAGCAGTACTTC.

V gene TRBV6-2 or TRBV6-3 combines with J gene TRBJ1-5, with 7 bases matching TRBD1. Trimming at V came to 6 bases and at J to 1 base, leaving 9 bases not matched to a gene. The length of the CDR3 is 16 residues. The germline V gene encodes CDR1 MNHEY and CDR2 SVGEGT. The DNA for the CDR3 is TGTGCCAGCAGCCATTACTCGGGACAGAGCAATCAGCCCCAGCATTTT. It codes for CASSHYSGQSNQPQHF.

The chain joins TRBV15 to TRBJ1-1, with D unclear. This CDR3 is 15 amino acids long. V dropped 0 bases and J dropped 2 bases, with 10 bases sitting between them. From germline, CDR1 is LNHNV and CDR2 YYDKDF (reference sequence). CDR3 nucleotides: TGTGCCACCAGCAGAGATCCTACAGTTAACACTGAAGCTTTCTTT. It translates to CATSRDPTVNTEAFF.

The V call is TRBV12-3 or TRBV12-4, the J call TRBJ2-7, with 7 nucleotides matching TRBD1. After removal of 6 bases from V and 5 bases from J, the junction contained 4 bases not matched to a gene. There are 12 residues in the CDR3. CDR3 protein: CASSMTGNEQYF. The DNA of the CDR3 is TGTGCCAGCAGCATGACAGGGAACGAGCAGTACTTC.

The rearrangement links TRBV7-6 to TRBJ2-1; the match to TRBD1 covers 7 bases. The CDR3 is made up of 15 amino acids. CDR1 is SGHVS and CDR2 is FNYEAQ in the germline V gene. V lost 3 bases and J lost 5; bases outside the gene matches: 7. DNA for the CDR3: TGTGCCAGCAGCTTTATACAGGGGCTTAACAATGAGCAGTTCTTC. Amino acid sequence: CASSFIQGLNNEQFF.